The rows below give T cell receptor beta chains drawn from one sample of a study of cytotoxic CD8 clonotypes in ibrutinib-treated CLL. Assay used: immunoSEQ multiplex PCR; TCRdb lists only in-frame clones, some missing. The table lists 250,000 to 350,000 clones, approximately 79% of them singletons. The sample consisted of PBMCs, taken at disease progression, from a patient treated with ibrutinib. Receptors were obtained from a human donor with chronic lymphocytic leukemia. The conserved cysteine and the conserved F or W are not part of the CDR3 here. D genes are given only for firm matches. Expanded clones get a size class; other rows say once, few or many, or leave the size out.

d_call: TRBD2; clone_size: .; cdr3_length: 13; j_call: TRBJ2-7; v_call: TRBV5-4; cdr3_aa: ASSPGLAGVYEQY
d_call: .; clone_size: .; cdr3_length: 11; j_call: TRBJ2-1; v_call: TRBV19; cdr3_aa: ASNGTPGNEQF
d_call: .; clone_size: .; cdr3_length: 12; j_call: TRBJ1-2; v_call: TRBV9; cdr3_aa: ASSVATGSYGYT
d_call: TRBD2; clone_size: .; cdr3_length: 12; j_call: TRBJ2-1; v_call: TRBV19; cdr3_aa: ASSLKRERHEQF
d_call: .; clone_size: few; cdr3_length: 12; j_call: TRBJ2-1; v_call: TRBV4-3; cdr3_aa: ASSQSNLGGEQF
d_call: TRBD1; clone_size: .; cdr3_length: 15; j_call: TRBJ1-2; v_call: TRBV5-1; cdr3_aa: ASSLRTGGSRNYGYT
d_call: .; clone_size: few; cdr3_length: 13; j_call: TRBJ2-3; v_call: TRBV11-2; cdr3_aa: ASSLGVFSTDTQY
d_call: .; clone_size: few; cdr3_length: 12; j_call: TRBJ1-6; v_call: TRBV5-1; cdr3_aa: ASSPGTLNSPLH
d_call: TRBD1; clone_size: .; cdr3_length: 17; j_call: TRBJ1-2; v_call: TRBV4-1; cdr3_aa: ASSFTGGEERLANYGYT
d_call: .; clone_size: .; cdr3_length: 12; j_call: TRBJ2-2; v_call: TRBV7-9; cdr3_aa: ASSPGLNTGELF
d_call: TRBD2; clone_size: .; cdr3_length: 17; j_call: TRBJ2-3; v_call: TRBV5-6; cdr3_aa: ASSLSSRLGGGPTDTQY
d_call: .; clone_size: .; cdr3_length: 13; j_call: TRBJ1-5; v_call: TRBV18; cdr3_aa: ASSPLRTANQPQH
d_call: .; clone_size: few; cdr3_length: 15; j_call: TRBJ1-6; v_call: TRBV5-6; cdr3_aa: ASSRDPVLGSGSPLH
d_call: TRBD1; clone_size: .; cdr3_length: 14; j_call: TRBJ1-5; v_call: TRBV5-5; cdr3_aa: ASSPGQGKGNQPQH
d_call: .; clone_size: .; cdr3_length: 13; j_call: TRBJ2-2; v_call: TRBV7-8; cdr3_aa: ASSSAIKYTGELF
d_call: .; clone_size: .; cdr3_length: 12; j_call: TRBJ2-7; v_call: TRBV13; cdr3_aa: ASSRTDHTYEQY
d_call: TRBD2; clone_size: .; cdr3_length: 15; j_call: TRBJ2-3; v_call: TRBV7-9; cdr3_aa: ASSLSASGKSTDTQY
d_call: .; clone_size: .; cdr3_length: 10; j_call: TRBJ2-1; v_call: TRBV9; cdr3_aa: ASSLPYNEQF
d_call: .; clone_size: .; cdr3_length: 16; j_call: TRBJ2-6; v_call: TRBV5-1; cdr3_aa: ASSPGRTPYSGANVLT
d_call: TRBD1; clone_size: few; cdr3_length: 11; j_call: TRBJ2-7; v_call: TRBV28; cdr3_aa: ASGTGSSYEQY